This T cell receptor beta chain comes out of a study of T cell changes during pregnancy in multiple sclerosis. The V segment lost 5 bases and the J segment 0 bases; nucleotides outside the gene matches: 13. CDR3 size: 17 residues. Germline assignment: CDR1 SGHVS and CDR2 FQNEAQ. The protocol was immunoSEQ multiplex PCR, while the TCRdb copy is restricted to in-frame clones and leaves out a portion. Of over 75,000 clones listed, over 80% are singletons. The clonotype comes from a female donor with multiple sclerosis, enrolled in a pregnancy study. The chain carries TRBV7-8 and TRBJ2-7, with 7 positions matching TRBD2. The specimen was peripheral blood, collected in the first trimester of pregnancy. Here the CDR3 DNA reads TGTGCCAGCAGCCTCCCGGGGGAAGGCGGGAGCTCCTACGAGCAGTACTTC. Translation: CASSLPGEGGSSYEQYF.